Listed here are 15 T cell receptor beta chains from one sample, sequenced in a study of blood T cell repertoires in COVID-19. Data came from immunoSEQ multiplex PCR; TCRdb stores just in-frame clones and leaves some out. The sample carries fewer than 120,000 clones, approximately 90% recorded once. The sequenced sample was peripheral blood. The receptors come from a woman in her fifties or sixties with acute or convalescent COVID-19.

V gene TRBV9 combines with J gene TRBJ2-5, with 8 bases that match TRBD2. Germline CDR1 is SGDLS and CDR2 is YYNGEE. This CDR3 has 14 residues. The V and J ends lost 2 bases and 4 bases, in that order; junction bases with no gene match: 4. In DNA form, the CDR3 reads TGTGCCAGCAGCGTCTCAGCGGGAGCAGAGACCCAGTACTTC. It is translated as CASSVSAGAETQYF.

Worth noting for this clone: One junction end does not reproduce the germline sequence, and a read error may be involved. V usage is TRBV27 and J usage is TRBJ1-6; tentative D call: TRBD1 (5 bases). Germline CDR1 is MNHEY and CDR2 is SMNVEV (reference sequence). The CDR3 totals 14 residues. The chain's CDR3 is CASSLFGGNSPLHF. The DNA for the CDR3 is TGTGCCAGCAGCTTATTCGGGGGGAACTCACCCCTCCACTTT.

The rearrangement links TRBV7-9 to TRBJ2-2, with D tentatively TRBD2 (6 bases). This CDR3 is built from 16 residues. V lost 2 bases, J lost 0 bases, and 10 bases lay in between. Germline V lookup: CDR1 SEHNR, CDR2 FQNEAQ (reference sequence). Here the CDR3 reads CASSLNTGANTGELFF. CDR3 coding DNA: TGTGCCAGCAGCTTAAATACGGGGGCGAACACCGGGGAGCTGTTTTTT.

This CDR3 reads CASYDGVSGRMDTQYF. Here the CDR3 DNA reads TGCGCCAGCTACGATGGCGTTAGCGGGAGAATGGATACGCAGTATTTT. The chain has TRBV5-1 and TRBJ2-3; 9 bases align to TRBD2. Trimming removed 7 bases from V and 6 bases from J; junction bases left unmatched: 15. The CDR3 runs to 16 residues. In germline, CDR1 is SGHRS, CDR2 YFSETQ.

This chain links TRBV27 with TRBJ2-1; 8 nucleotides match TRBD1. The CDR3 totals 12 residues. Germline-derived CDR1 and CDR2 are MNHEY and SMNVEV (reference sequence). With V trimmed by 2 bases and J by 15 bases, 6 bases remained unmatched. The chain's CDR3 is CASSLPGGSPFF. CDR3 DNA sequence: TGTGCCAGCAGTTTACCAGGGGGCTCCCCGTTCTTC.

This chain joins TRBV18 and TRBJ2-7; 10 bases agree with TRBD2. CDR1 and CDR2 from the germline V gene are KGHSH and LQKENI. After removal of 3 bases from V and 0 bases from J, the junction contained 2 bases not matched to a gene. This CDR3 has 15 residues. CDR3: CASSPSSGSSYEQYF. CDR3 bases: TGTGCCAGCTCACCCTCTAGCGGGAGCTCCTACGAGCAGTACTTC.

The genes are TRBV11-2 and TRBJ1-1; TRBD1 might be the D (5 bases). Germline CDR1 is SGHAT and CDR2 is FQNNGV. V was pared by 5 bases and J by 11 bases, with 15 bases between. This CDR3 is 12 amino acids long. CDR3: CASSLVDMRAFF. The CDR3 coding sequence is TGTGCCAGCAGCCTAGTGGACATGAGGGCTTTCTTT. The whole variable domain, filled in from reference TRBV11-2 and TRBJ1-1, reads EAGVAQSPRYKIIEKRQSVAFWCNPISGHATLYWYQQILGQGPKLLIQFQNNGVVDDSQLPKDRFSAERLKGVDSTLKIQPAKLEDSAVYLCASSLVDMRAFFGQGTRLTVV.

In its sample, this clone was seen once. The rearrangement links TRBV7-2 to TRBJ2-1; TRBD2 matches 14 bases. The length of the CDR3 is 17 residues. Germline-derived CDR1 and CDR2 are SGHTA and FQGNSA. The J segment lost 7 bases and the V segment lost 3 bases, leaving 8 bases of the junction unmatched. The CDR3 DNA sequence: TGTGCCAGCAGCTTTCCGGGACTAGCGGGAGACGTTAATGAGCAGTTCTTC. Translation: CASSFPGLAGDVNEQFF.

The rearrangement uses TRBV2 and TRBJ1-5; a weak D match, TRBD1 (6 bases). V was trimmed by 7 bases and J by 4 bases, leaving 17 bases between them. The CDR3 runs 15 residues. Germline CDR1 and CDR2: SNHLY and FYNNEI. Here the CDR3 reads CASTLTRGGNQPQHF. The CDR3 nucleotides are TGTGCCAGCACCCTAACTAGGGGGGGAAATCAGCCCCAGCATTTT. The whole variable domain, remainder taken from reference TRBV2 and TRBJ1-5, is EPEVTQTPSHQVTQMGQEVILRCVPISNHLYFYWYRQILGQKVEFLVSFYNNEISEKSEIFDDQFSVERPDGSNFTLKIRSTKLEDSAMYFCASTLTRGGNQPQHFGDGTRLSIL.

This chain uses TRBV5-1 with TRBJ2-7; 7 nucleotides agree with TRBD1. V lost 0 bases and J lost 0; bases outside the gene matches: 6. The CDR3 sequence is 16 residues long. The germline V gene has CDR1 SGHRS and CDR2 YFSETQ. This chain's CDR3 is CASSLGGQPSSYEQYF. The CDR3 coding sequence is TGCGCCAGCAGCTTGGGGGGACAGCCCAGCTCCTACGAGCAGTACTTC.

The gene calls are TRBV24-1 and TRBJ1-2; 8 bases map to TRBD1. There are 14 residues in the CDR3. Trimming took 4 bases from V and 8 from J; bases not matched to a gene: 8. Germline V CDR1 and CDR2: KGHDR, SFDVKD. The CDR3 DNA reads TGTGCCACCAGTGAGACCGGGACAGGTGGGGGCTACACCTTC. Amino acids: CATSETGTGGGYTF.

CDR3 protein: CSGGPGLYEQYF. The CDR3 DNA is TGCAGCGGCGGTCCCGGACTATACGAGCAGTACTTC. V gene TRBV29-1 combines with J gene TRBJ2-7, with TRBD2 as a possible D gene (6 bases). V was trimmed by 7 bases and J by 4 bases, leaving 14 bases between them. CDR1 SQVTM and CDR2 ANQGSEA come from the germline V gene. This CDR3 contains 12 residues.

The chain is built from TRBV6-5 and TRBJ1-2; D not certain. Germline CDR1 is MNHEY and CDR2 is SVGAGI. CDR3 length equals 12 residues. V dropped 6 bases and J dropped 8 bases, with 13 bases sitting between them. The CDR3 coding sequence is TGTGCCAGCAGGAGGGCTGGGGAAGGCTACACCTTC. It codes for CASRRAGEGYTF.

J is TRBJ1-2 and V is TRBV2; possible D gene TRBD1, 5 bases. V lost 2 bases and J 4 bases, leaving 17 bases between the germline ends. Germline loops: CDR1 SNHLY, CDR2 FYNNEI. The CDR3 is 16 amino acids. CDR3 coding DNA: TGTGCCAGCAGTGAAACAGCGACGACGGGGGGCTATGGCTACACCTTC. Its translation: CASSETATTGGYGYTF.

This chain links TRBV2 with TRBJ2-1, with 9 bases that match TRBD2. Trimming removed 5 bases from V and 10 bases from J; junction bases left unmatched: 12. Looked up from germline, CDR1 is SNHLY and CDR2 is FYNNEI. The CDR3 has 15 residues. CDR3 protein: CASSRSGRSHHEQFF. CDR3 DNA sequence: TGTGCCAGCAGTAGAAGCGGGAGGAGTCATCACGAGCAGTTCTTC.